This TCR beta chain was obtained from a study of T-cell memory formation after mild COVID-19. This clonotype was found a few times. Its target is unknown. Germline V gene lookup returns CDR1 SGHRS and CDR2 YFSETQ. The V end lost 0 bases, the J end lost 3 bases, and 10 bases lay between the germline ends. This CDR3 spans 15 amino acids. Study conclusions and caveats: That cross-reactive memory joined was suggested by some responding clones appearing in pre-infection memory. Clones contracting day 15 to 85 were balanced CD4/CD8; later expanders leaned CD4+. Clones which contracted sat mainly in CM and EM if CD4+, and in EMRA if CD8+.

TCRdb re-called the 5' RACE reads with MiXCR, one entry per CDR3 protein. This repertoire shows about 360,000 distinct CDR3 sequences, around 14% found once; its top ten account for roughly 22%. This clonotype originated in a man aged 18 to 29 who had mild COVID-19 (a few samples of this study predate the infection). Cell type and time point are not known. Sequencing used PBMCs or a T cell subset sorted from them (not recorded which). The chain employs TRBV5-1 and TRBJ1-5; perhaps TRBD1 as D (5 bases). The CDR3 DNA reads TGCGCCAGCAGCTTGGACGGGGCTTCCAATCAGCCCCAGCATTTT. It specifies CASSLDGASNQPQHF.